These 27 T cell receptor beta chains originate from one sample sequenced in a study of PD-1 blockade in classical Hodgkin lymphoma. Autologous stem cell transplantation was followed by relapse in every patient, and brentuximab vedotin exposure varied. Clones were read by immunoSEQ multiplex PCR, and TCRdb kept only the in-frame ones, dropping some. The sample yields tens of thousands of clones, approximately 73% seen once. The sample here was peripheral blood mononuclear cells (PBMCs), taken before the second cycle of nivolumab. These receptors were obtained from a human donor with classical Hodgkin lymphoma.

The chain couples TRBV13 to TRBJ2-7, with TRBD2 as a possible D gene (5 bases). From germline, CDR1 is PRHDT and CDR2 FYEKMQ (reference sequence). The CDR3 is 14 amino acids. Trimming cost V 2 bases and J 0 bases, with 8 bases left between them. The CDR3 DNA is TGTGCCAGCAGCTTATCTGGGAGCTCCTACGAGCAGTACTTC. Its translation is CASSLSGSSYEQYF.

DNA for the CDR3: TGTGCCAGCAGCCAAACTAGCGGCCAAGAGACCCAGTACTTC. It yields the protein CASSQTSGQETQYF. The rearrangement links TRBV6-6 to TRBJ2-5; 8 bases agree with TRBD2. The trim removed 6 bases at V and 1 base at J, leaving 4 bases unmatched. The CDR3 runs 14 residues. Germline CDR1 MNHNY, CDR2 SVGAGI (reference sequence).

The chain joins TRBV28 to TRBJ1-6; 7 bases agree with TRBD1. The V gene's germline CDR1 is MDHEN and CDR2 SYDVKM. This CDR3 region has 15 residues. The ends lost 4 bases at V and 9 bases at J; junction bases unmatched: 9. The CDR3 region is CASSYSDRAVSPLHF. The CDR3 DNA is TGTGCCAGCAGTTACAGTGACAGGGCAGTTTCACCCCTCCACTTT.

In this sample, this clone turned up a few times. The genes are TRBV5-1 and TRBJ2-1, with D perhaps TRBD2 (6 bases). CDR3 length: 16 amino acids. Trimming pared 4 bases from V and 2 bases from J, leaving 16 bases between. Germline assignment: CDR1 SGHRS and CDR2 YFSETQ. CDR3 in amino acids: CASSARTTGPYNEQFF. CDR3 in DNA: TGCGCCAGCAGCGCCCGGACTACCGGGCCCTACAATGAGCAGTTCTTC.

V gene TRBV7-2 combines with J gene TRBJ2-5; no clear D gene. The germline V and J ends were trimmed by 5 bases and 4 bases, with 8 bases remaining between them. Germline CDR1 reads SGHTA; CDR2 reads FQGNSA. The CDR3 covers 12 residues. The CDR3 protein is CASSRRGETQYF. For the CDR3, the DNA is TGTGCCAGCAGCCGCCGAGGAGAGACCCAGTACTTC.

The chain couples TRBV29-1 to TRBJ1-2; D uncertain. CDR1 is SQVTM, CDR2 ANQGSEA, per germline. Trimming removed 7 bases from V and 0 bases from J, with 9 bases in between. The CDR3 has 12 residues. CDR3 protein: CSAESPNYGYTF. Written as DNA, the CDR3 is TGCAGCGCCGAAAGCCCTAACTATGGCTACACCTTC.

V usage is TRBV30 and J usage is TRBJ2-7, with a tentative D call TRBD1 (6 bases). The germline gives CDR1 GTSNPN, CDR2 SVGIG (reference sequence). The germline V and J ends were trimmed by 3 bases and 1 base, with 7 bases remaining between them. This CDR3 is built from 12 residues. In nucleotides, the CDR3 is TGTGCCTGGAGCGGACAGTCCTACGAGCAGTACTTC. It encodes CAWSGQSYEQYF.

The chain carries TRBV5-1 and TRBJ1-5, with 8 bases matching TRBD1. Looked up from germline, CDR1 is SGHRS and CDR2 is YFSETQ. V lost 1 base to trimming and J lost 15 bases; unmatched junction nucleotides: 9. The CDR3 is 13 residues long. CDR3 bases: TGCGCCAGCAGCTTGTGGTTGGGACAGGTGGGGCATTTT. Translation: CASSLWLGQVGHF. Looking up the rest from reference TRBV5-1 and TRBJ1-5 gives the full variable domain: KAGVTQTPRYLIKTRGQQVTLSCSPISGHRSVSWYQQTPGQGLQFLFEYFSETQRNKGNFPGRFSGRQFSNSRSEMNVSTLELGDSALYLCASSLWLGQVGHFGDGTRLSIL.

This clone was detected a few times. CDR3 protein: CASSGRGTPANYGYTF. The CDR3 DNA follows: TGTGCCAGCAGTGGCCGTGGGACACCCGCGAACTATGGCTACACCTTC. The V and J genes are TRBV25-1 and TRBJ1-2, with D tentatively TRBD1 (6 bases). Trimming removed 4 bases from V and 2 bases from J, with 17 bases in between. The CDR3 consists of 16 residues. The germline V gene has CDR1 MGHDK and CDR2 SYGVNS.

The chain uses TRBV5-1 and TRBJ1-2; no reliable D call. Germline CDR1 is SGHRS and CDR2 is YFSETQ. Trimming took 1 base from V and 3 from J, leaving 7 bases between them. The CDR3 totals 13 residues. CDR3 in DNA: TGCGCCAGCAGCTTGACAGAGTACTATGGCTACACCTTC. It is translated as CASSLTEYYGYTF. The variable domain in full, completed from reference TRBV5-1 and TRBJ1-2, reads KAGVTQTPRYLIKTRGQQVTLSCSPISGHRSVSWYQQTPGQGLQFLFEYFSETQRNKGNFPGRFSGRQFSNSRSEMNVSTLELGDSALYLCASSLTEYYGYTFGSGTRLTVV.

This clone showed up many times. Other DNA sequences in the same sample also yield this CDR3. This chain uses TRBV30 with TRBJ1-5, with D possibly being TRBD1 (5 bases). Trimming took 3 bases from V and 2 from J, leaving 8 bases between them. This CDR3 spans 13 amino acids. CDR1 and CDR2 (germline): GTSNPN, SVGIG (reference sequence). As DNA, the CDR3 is TGTGCCTGGAGCTTGGGGGGCAATCAGCCCCAGCATTTT. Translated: CAWSLGGNQPQHF.

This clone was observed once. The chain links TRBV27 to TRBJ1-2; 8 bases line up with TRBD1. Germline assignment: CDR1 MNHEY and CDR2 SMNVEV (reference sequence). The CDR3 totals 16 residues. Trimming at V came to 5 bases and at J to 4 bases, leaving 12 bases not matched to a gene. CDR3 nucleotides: TGTGCCAGCAGTGTCAGGGGGCCCCCTTTCTTCTATGGCTACACCTTC. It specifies CASSVRGPPFFYGYTF.

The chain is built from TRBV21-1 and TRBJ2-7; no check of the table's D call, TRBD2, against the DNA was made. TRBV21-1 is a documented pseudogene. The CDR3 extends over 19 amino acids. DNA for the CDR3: TGTGCCAGCAGCCTGGGACTAGCGGGAGGAGGGATTTCATTCTACGAGCAGTACTTC. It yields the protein CASSLGLAGGGISFYEQYF.

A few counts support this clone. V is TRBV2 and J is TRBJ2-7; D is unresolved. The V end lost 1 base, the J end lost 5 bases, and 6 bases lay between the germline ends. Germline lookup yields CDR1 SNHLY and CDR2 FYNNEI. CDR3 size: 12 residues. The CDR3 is CASSEGGNEQYF. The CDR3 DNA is TGTGCCAGCAGTGAAGGCGGAAACGAGCAGTACTTC.

In DNA, the CDR3 is TGTGCCAGCTCACCAGGGGTGAGTCAGCCCCAGCATTTT. It translates to CASSPGVSQPQHF. This sequence joins TRBV18 and TRBJ1-5; no clear D gene. The germline gives CDR1 KGHSH, CDR2 LQKENI. Trimming removed 2 bases at V and 6 bases at J, with 8 bases between. The CDR3 length is 13 residues.

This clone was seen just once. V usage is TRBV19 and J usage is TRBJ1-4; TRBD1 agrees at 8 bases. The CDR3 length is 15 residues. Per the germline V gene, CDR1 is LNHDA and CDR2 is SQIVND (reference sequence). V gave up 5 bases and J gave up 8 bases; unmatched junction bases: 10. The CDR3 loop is CASSLGTGDGEKLFF. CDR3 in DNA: TGTGCCAGTAGTTTAGGGACAGGCGATGGGGAAAAACTGTTTTTT.

The CDR3 DNA sequence: TGTGCCAGCAGCCAAGAAGGGACACCCTACGAGCAGTACTTC. Amino acids: CASSQEGTPYEQYF. The chain recombines TRBV4-2 with TRBJ2-7; D possibly corresponds to TRBD1 (6 bases). The germline V and J ends were trimmed by 0 bases and 2 bases, with 8 bases remaining between them. The germline CDR1 and CDR2 sequences are LGHNA and YNFKEQ. CDR3 length: 14 amino acids.

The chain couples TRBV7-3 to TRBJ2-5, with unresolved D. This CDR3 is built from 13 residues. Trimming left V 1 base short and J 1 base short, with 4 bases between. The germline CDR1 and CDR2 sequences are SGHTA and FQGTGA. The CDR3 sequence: CASSLKSQETQYF. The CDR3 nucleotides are TGTGCCAGCAGCTTAAAGAGCCAAGAGACCCAGTACTTC.

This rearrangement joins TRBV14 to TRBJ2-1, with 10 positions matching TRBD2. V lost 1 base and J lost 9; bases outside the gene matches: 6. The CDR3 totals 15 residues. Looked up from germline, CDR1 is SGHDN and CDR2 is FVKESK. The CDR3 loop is CASSQALAGASEQFF. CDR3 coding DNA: TGTGCCAGCAGCCAAGCTCTAGCGGGGGCTTCTGAGCAGTTCTTC.

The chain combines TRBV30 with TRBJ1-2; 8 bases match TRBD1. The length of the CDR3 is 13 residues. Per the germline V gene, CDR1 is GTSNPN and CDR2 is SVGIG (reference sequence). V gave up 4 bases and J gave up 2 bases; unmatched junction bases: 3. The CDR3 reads CAWMGQANYGYTF. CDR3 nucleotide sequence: TGTGCCTGGATGGGACAGGCCAACTATGGCTACACCTTC. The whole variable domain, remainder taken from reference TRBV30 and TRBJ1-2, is SQTIHQWPATLVQPVGSPLSLECTVEGTSNPNLYWYRQAAGRGLQLLFYSVGIGQISSEVPQNLSASRPQDRQFILSSKKLLLSDSGFYLCAWMGQANYGYTFGSGTRLTVV.

The CDR3: CASSLVWEDTQYF. CDR3 bases: TGTGCCAGCAGTTTAGTTTGGGAAGATACGCAGTATTTT. The rearrangement links TRBV27 to TRBJ2-3; no reliable D call. Germline CDR1 is MNHEY and CDR2 is SMNVEV (reference sequence). The CDR3 is 13 residues long. V was trimmed by 2 bases and J by 5 bases, leaving 8 bases between them.

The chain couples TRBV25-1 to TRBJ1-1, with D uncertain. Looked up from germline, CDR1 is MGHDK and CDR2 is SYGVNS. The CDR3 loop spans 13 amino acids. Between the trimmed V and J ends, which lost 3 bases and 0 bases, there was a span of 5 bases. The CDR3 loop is CASSDHMNTEAFF. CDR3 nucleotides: TGTGCCAGCAGTGACCACATGAACACTGAAGCTTTCTTT.

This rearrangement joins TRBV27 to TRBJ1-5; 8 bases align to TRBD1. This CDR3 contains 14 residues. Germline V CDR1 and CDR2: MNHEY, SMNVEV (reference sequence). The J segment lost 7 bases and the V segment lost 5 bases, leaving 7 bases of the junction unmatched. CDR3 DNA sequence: TGTGCCAGCAGTCCCCAGGGGGCGGAACAGCCCCAGCATTTT. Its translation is CASSPQGAEQPQHF.

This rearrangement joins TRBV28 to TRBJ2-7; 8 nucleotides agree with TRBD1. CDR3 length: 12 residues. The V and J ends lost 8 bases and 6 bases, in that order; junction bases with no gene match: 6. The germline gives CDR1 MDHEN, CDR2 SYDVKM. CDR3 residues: CASGQDRAEQYF. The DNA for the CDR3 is TGTGCCAGCGGTCAGGACAGGGCCGAGCAGTACTTC.

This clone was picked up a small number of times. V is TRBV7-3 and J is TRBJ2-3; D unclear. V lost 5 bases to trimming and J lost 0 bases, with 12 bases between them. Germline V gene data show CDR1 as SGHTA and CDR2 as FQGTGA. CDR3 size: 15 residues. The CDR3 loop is CASSPGSGSTDTQYF. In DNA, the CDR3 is TGTGCCAGCAGCCCAGGCTCCGGGAGCACAGATACGCAGTATTTT.

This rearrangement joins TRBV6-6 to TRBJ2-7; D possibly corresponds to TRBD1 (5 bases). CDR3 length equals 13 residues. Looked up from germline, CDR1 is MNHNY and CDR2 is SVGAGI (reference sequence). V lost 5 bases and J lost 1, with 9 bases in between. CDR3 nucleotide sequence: TGTGCCAGCAGTCTACGACAGTCCTACGAGCAGTACTTC. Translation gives CASSLRQSYEQYF.

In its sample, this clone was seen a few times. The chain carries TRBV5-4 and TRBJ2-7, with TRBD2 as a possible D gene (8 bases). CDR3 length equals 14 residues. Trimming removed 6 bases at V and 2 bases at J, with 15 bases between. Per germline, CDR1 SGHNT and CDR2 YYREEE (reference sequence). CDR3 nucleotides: TGTGCCAGCACGTTAGCGGGGACAGCCTACGAGCAGTACTTC. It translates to CASTLAGTAYEQYF.